The 29 T cell receptor beta chains reported below all come from one sample, sequenced in a study of T cell responses to AZD1222 COVID-19 vaccine (dated by TCRdb to the early 2020s). The library was prepared using the immunoSEQ multiplex PCR assay. TCRdb took this table from immuneACCESS and kept in-frame rearrangements with V and J called. Such tables lack part of the clones; where checked against another copy, unresolved V genes explain under half of the gap, and the rest is unexplained. The sample yields 150,000 to 200,000 clones; 80% to 90% were counted once. Under 8% of the sample comes from the top ten. The meaning of the sample's time point label: baseline before first vaccination. The material sequenced was peripheral blood, taken on day 0 of AZD1222 vaccination. The source of these receptors is an adult in good health.

The CDR3 region has the DNA TGTGCCATCAGTACCGGGACAGCAACTAATGAAAAACTGTTTTTT. Residues: CAISTGTATNEKLFF. The chain links TRBV10-3 to TRBJ1-4; TRBD1 matches 7 bases. This CDR3 is built from 15 residues. Germline V gene lookup returns CDR1 ENHRY and CDR2 SYGVKD. The ends lost 5 bases at V and 0 bases at J; junction bases unmatched: 3.

The genes are TRBV6-5 and TRBJ1-2; tentatively, D is TRBD1 (6 bases). With 5 bases removed from V and 2 bases from J, the gap between germline ends came to 6 bases. The germline CDR1 and CDR2 sequences are MNHEY and SVGAGI. This CDR3 is 12 amino acids long. CDR3 protein: CASSTGNYGYTF. The CDR3 nucleotides are TGTGCCAGCAGTACAGGGAACTATGGCTACACCTTC.

The chain recombines TRBV4-1 with TRBJ2-7; 8 positions match TRBD2. The CDR3 is made up of 15 amino acids. Germline assignment: CDR1 MGHRA and CDR2 YSYEKL. V dropped 2 bases and J dropped 6; count of bases not matched to a gene: 9. CDR3 sequence (DNA): TGCGCCAGCAGCCAACCGGCTAGCGGGCAAGGCGAGCAGTACTTC. This translates into CASSQPASGQGEQYF.

The chain uses TRBV5-4 and TRBJ1-2; maybe TRBD1 (6 bases). CDR1 and CDR2 from the germline V gene are SGHNT and YYREEE (reference sequence). The CDR3 spans 12 residues. V lost 0 bases and J lost 14, with 14 bases in between. The CDR3 sequence: CASSLDLNRATF. The CDR3 bases are TGTGCCAGCAGCTTGGATTTGAACAGGGCTACCTTC.

V usage is TRBV11-2 and J usage is TRBJ1-1, with TRBD1 matching over 7 bases. This CDR3 is built from 13 residues. The V and J ends lost 6 bases and 4 bases, in that order; junction bases with no gene match: 5. In germline, CDR1 is SGHAT, CDR2 FQNNGV. CDR3 bases: TGTGCCAGCAGTTCAAGGGGGCCCACTGAAGCTTTCTTT. Translation gives CASSSRGPTEAFF.

This chain uses TRBV19 with TRBJ1-1; 11 positions agree with TRBD1. The CDR3 sequence is 15 residues long. Germline V gene sequence: CDR1 LNHDA, CDR2 SQIVND (reference sequence). With V trimmed by 3 bases and J by 4 bases, 4 bases remained unmatched. The CDR3: CASSMEGTGGTEAFF. CDR3 nucleotides: TGTGCCAGTAGTATGGAAGGGACAGGGGGCACTGAAGCTTTCTTT. The whole variable domain, filled in from reference TRBV19 and TRBJ1-1, reads DGGITQSPKYLFRKEGQNVTLSCEQNLNHDAMYWYRQDPGQGLRLIYYSQIVNDFQKGDIAEGYSVSREKKESFPLTVTSAQKNPTAFYLCASSMEGTGGTEAFFGQGTRLTVV.

The genes are TRBV7-2 and TRBJ2-3; 12 bases line up with TRBD2. J gave up 3 bases and V 1 base, and 8 bases lay outside the gene matches. There are 18 residues in the CDR3. Germline V gives CDR1 SGHTA, CDR2 FQGNSA. In DNA form, the CDR3 reads TGTGCCAGCAGCTTAGATTTGGCTAGCGGGGGGGAAACAGATACGCAGTATTTT. Residues: CASSLDLASGGETDTQYF.

The J gene is TRBJ1-5, the V gene TRBV18; D remains unclear. The V gene lost 2 bases and the J gene lost 3 bases, with 5 bases spanning the gap. Germline CDR1 reads KGHSH; CDR2 reads LQKENI. CDR3 length: 13 amino acids. The CDR3 DNA sequence: TGTGCCAGCTCACCAGGGAACAATCAGCCCCAGCATTTT. Encoded protein: CASSPGNNQPQHF.

The chain's CDR3 is CASSLGGAVEKLFF. CDR3 sequence (DNA): TGCGCCAGCAGCTTGGGAGGGGCGGTGGAAAAACTGTTTTTT. The chain joins TRBV5-1 to TRBJ1-4, with D maybe TRBD1 (5 bases). Trimming took off 0 bases at V and 8 bases at J, with 11 bases between the two ends. The CDR3 has 14 amino acids. CDR1 and CDR2 (germline): SGHRS, YFSETQ.

The chain uses TRBV28 and TRBJ1-4, with a tentative D call TRBD1 (5 bases). CDR1 is MDHEN, CDR2 SYDVKM, per germline. Trimming removed 3 bases from V and 7 bases from J, with 9 bases in between. This CDR3 contains 13 residues. The CDR3 protein is CASSFVRAEKLFF. The CDR3 region has the DNA TGTGCCAGCAGTTTTGTCAGGGCTGAAAAACTGTTTTTT.

J is TRBJ1-6 and V is TRBV28; D remains unclear. In germline, CDR1 is MDHEN, CDR2 SYDVKM. The CDR3 loop spans 12 amino acids. The ends were cut back, 8 bases at V and 10 bases at J, with 12 bases in the middle. The CDR3 reads CASSGVNSPLHF. The DNA for the CDR3 is TGTGCCAGCTCTGGGGTGAACTCACCCCTCCACTTT. The full variable domain, completed using reference TRBV28 and TRBJ1-6, is DVKVTQSSRYLVKRTGEKVFLECVQDMDHENMFWYRQDPGLGLRLIYFSYDVKMKEKGDIPEGYSVSREKKERFSLILESASTNQTSMYLCASSGVNSPLHFGNGTRLTVT.

The chain links TRBV19 to TRBJ1-2; D perhaps matches TRBD1 (5 bases). This CDR3 is 15 amino acids long. V lost 3 bases and J 4 bases, leaving 15 bases between the germline ends. Germline V gives CDR1 LNHDA, CDR2 SQIVND (reference sequence). The CDR3 spells CASSIFGAAGYGYTF. The CDR3 DNA is TGTGCCAGTAGTATCTTTGGGGCCGCGGGCTATGGCTACACCTTC. Full variable domain (remainder filled in from reference TRBV19 and TRBJ1-2): DGGITQSPKYLFRKEGQNVTLSCEQNLNHDAMYWYRQDPGQGLRLIYYSQIVNDFQKGDIAEGYSVSREKKESFPLTVTSAQKNPTAFYLCASSIFGAAGYGYTFGSGTRLTVV.

V and J are TRBV5-1 and TRBJ1-4; D unresolved. CDR1 and CDR2 from the germline V gene are SGHRS and YFSETQ. The V and J ends lost 4 bases and 8 bases respectively, with 12 bases between them. The CDR3 has 13 amino acids. This chain's CDR3 is CASSPQGPEKLFF. DNA of the CDR3: TGCGCCAGCAGCCCACAAGGTCCAGAAAAACTGTTTTTT.

This chain joins TRBV12-3 or TRBV12-4 and TRBJ2-5; a possible D gene is TRBD2 (5 bases). This CDR3 is 13 amino acids long. V gave up 1 base and J gave up 5 bases, with 8 bases separating them. The chain's CDR3 is CASSLGGVETQYF. Here the CDR3 DNA reads TGTGCCAGCAGTTTAGGGGGAGTTGAGACCCAGTACTTC.

Ten or more counts support this clone. The chain recombines TRBV30 with TRBJ2-2; 7 positions agree with TRBD2. Germline CDR1 reads GTSNPN; CDR2 reads SVGIG (reference sequence). The ends lost 0 bases at V and 6 bases at J; junction bases unmatched: 7. The CDR3 covers 15 residues. CDR3 DNA sequence: TGTGCCTGGAGTGTTGGCGGGAGTGTCTCCGGGGAGCTGTTTTTT. This gives the protein CAWSVGGSVSGELFF.

V and J are TRBV19 and TRBJ2-3; either TRBD1 or TRBD2 may fit D (5 bases each). Trimming stripped 3 bases from V and 0 bases from J, with 13 bases between. Germline V gene data show CDR1 as LNHDA and CDR2 as SQIVND (reference sequence). CDR3 length: 16 residues. CDR3 DNA sequence: TGTGCCAGTAGTATCCAAGGGACGGTTAGCACAGATACGCAGTATTTT. Its translation is CASSIQGTVSTDTQYF.

This rearrangement joins TRBV5-4 to TRBJ2-3; the D gene is possibly TRBD2 (5 bases). V lost 2 bases and J 8 bases, leaving 15 bases between the germline ends. The germline gives CDR1 SGHNT, CDR2 YYREEE (reference sequence). The CDR3 length is 14 residues. The CDR3 spells CASSLDSLRGTQYF. CDR3 nucleotide sequence: TGTGCCAGCAGCTTAGACTCCCTCCGGGGTACGCAGTATTTT. Full variable domain (outside the CDR3, taken from reference TRBV5-4 and TRBJ2-3): ETGVTQSPTHLIKTRGQQVTLRCSSQSGHNTVSWYQQALGQGPQFIFQYYREEENGRGNFPPRFSGLQFPNYSSELNVNALELDDSALYLCASSLDSLRGTQYFGPGTRLTVL.

Only one count was recorded for this clone. J is TRBJ1-3 and V is TRBV6-5; 8 nucleotides align to TRBD1. CDR1 is MNHEY and CDR2 is SVGAGI in the germline V gene. The CDR3 totals 14 residues. The V gene end was trimmed by 5 bases and the J gene end by 0 bases; junction bases not matched to a gene: 0. CDR3 coding DNA: TGTGCCAGCAGTACAGGGGGCTCTGGAAACACCATATATTTT. This sequence encodes CASSTGGSGNTIYF.

This CDR3 reads CASSIQGGSNQPQHF. CDR3 nucleotide sequence: TGTGCCAGCTCCATACAGGGGGGGAGCAATCAGCCCCAGCATTTT. The chain joins TRBV18 to TRBJ1-5; 8 positions match TRBD1. The CDR3 consists of 15 residues. The V gene's germline CDR1 is KGHSH and CDR2 LQKENI. Trimming took 6 bases from V and 1 from J; bases not matched to a gene: 5.

The chain recombines TRBV6-5 with TRBJ1-4, with D perhaps TRBD1 (6 bases). Germline-derived CDR1 and CDR2 are MNHEY and SVGAGI. The CDR3 sequence is 15 residues long. Trimming left V 7 bases short and J 0 bases short, with 12 bases between. The CDR3 here is CASTRDTSTNEKLFF. CDR3 DNA: TGTGCCAGCACCCGGGACACCTCAACTAATGAAAAACTGTTTTTT.

This chain joins TRBV27 and TRBJ1-4; 7 bases map to TRBD1. In germline, CDR1 is MNHEY, CDR2 SMNVEV (reference sequence). The CDR3 contains 14 residues. V gave up 3 bases and J gave up 8 bases; unmatched junction bases: 6. The DNA for the CDR3 is TGTGCCAGCAGTTTTATTACAGGGGACGAAAAACTGTTTTTT. Protein: CASSFITGDEKLFF.

In its sample, this clone was seen once. The gene calls are TRBV5-1 and TRBJ2-1; TRBD2 matches at 10 bases. V was pared by 4 bases and J by 8 bases, with 9 bases of the junction left unmatched. Germline V gives CDR1 SGHRS, CDR2 YFSETQ. The CDR3 spans 15 residues. The CDR3 region has the DNA TGCGCCAGCAGCATGACTAGCGGGCCCAATTATGAGCAGTTCTTC. It specifies CASSMTSGPNYEQFF.

The genes are TRBV5-1 and TRBJ2-7, with D unresolved. V lost 0 bases and J 7 bases, leaving 17 bases between the germline ends. The CDR3 has 15 residues. Germline CDR1 SGHRS, CDR2 YFSETQ. As DNA, the CDR3 is TGCGCCAGCAGCTTGGGAGACACAGCCCCCGGGGAGCAGTACTTC. Translation gives CASSLGDTAPGEQYF.

Written as DNA, the CDR3 is TGTGCCAGCAGCTTAGCCCAAAGACACGGGGCTTTCTTT. It codes for CASSLAQRHGAFF. This sequence joins TRBV7-9 and TRBJ1-1; D unresolved. Germline V CDR1 and CDR2: SEHNR, FQNEAQ (reference sequence). V was trimmed by 0 bases and J by 11 bases, leaving 13 bases between them. CDR3 length: 13 residues.

This clone has more than one count but fewer than ten. The chain has TRBV28 and TRBJ1-3; possible D gene TRBD1, 5 bases. Germline CDR1 is MDHEN and CDR2 is SYDVKM. The CDR3 contains 17 residues. The V end lost 1 base, the J end lost 0 bases, and 13 bases lay between the germline ends. CDR3 amino acids: CASSLSGQLFSGNTIYF. For the CDR3, the DNA is TGTGCCAGCAGTTTATCAGGACAACTCTTCTCTGGAAACACCATATATTTT. Filled out from reference TRBV28 and TRBJ1-3, the complete variable domain reads DVKVTQSSRYLVKRTGEKVFLECVQDMDHENMFWYRQDPGLGLRLIYFSYDVKMKEKGDIPEGYSVSREKKERFSLILESASTNQTSMYLCASSLSGQLFSGNTIYFGEGSWLTVV.

This clone was seen a few times. The V and J genes are TRBV28 and TRBJ2-5, with D unresolved. Germline assignment: CDR1 MDHEN and CDR2 SYDVKM. V was shortened by 7 bases and J by 4 bases, with 4 bases between the two germline ends. CDR3 length equals 10 residues. This chain's CDR3 is CASKGETQYF. In DNA form, the CDR3 reads TGTGCCAGCAAAGGAGAGACCCAGTACTTC.

This rearrangement joins TRBV6-4 to TRBJ1-2, with 11 bases identical to TRBD1. The CDR3 totals 12 residues. With V trimmed by 8 bases and J by 7 bases, 3 bases remained unmatched. Germline CDR1 and CDR2: MRHNA and SNTAGT. The CDR3: CASSGTGGGYTF. Here the CDR3 DNA reads TGTGCCAGCTCCGGGACAGGGGGTGGCTACACCTTC.

This chain uses TRBV5-1 with TRBJ2-2, with D perhaps given as TRBD1 or TRBD2 (5 bases each). V was cut by 3 bases and J by 2 bases, with 14 bases left in between. This CDR3 region has 16 residues. Germline V gene data show CDR1 as SGHRS and CDR2 as YFSETQ. Here the CDR3 DNA reads TGCGCCAGCAGCTCCTCGGGGCAGCCCAACACCGGGGAGCTGTTTTTT. Translated: CASSSSGQPNTGELFF.

The rearrangement links TRBV3-1 (or the pseudogene TRBV3-2) to TRBJ1-1, with a weak D call TRBD1 (6 bases). CDR1 is LGHDT, CDR2 YNNKEL, per germline (reference sequence). The V and J ends lost 8 bases and 2 bases respectively, with 18 bases between them. The CDR3 is 15 residues long. CDR3 DNA sequence: TGTGCCAGCGGACAGAACCTAGACAGTAACACTGAAGCTTTCTTT. This sequence encodes CASGQNLDSNTEAFF.